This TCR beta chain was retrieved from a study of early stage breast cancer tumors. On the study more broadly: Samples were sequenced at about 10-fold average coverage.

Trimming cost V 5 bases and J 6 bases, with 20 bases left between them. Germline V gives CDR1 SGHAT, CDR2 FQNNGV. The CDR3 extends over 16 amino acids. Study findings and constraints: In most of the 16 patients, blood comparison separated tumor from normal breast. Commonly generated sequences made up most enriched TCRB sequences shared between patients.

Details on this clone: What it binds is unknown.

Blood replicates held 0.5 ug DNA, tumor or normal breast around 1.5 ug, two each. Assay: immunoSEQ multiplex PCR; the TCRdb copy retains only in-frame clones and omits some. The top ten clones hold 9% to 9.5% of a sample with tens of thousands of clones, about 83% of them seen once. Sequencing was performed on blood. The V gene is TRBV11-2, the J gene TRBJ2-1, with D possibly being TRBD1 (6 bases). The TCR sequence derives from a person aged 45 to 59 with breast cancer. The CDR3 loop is CASSGVGQPPPNEQFF. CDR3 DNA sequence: TGTGCCAGCAGCGGCGTCGGACAGCCTCCCCCCAATGAGCAGTTCTTC.